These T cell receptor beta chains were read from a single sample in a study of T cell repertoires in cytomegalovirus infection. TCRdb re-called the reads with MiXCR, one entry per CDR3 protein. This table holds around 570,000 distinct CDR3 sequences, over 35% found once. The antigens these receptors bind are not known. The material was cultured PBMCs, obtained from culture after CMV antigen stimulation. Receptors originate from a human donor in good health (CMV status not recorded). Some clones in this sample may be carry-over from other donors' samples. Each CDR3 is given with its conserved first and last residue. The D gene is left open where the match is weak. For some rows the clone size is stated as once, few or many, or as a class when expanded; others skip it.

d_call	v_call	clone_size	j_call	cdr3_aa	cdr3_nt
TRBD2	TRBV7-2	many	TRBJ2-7	CASSQRGGPYEQYF	TGTGCCAGCAGCCAGCGGGGGGGGCCCTACGAGCAGTACTTC
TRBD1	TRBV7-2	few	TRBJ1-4	CASSPRQGVAEKLFF	TGTGCCAGCAGCCCCCGACAGGGGGTGGCTGAAAAACTGTTTTTT
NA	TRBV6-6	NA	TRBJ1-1	CASGLGQRAFF	TGTGCCAGCGGATTAGGACAGCGGGCTTTCTTT
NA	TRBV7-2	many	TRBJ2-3	CASSPGKDTQYF	TGTGCCAGCAGCCCCGGGAAGGATACGCAGTATTTT
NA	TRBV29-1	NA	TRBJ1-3	CSASTGRRTGNTIYF	TGCAGCGCTTCCACAGGGAGACGGACTGGAAACACCATATATTTT
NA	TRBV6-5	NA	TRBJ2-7	CASRPTPGRRDGEQYF	TGTGCCAGCAGACCGACGCCCGGCCGCAGGGACGGCGAGCAGTACTTC
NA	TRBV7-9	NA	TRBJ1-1	CASSFRDLNTEAFF	TGTGCCAGCAGCTTCAGGGACCTGAACACTGAAGCTTTCTTT
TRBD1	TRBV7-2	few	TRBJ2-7	CASASGQGRGEQYF	TGTGCCAGCGCATCTGGACAGGGCCGCGGCGAGCAGTACTTC
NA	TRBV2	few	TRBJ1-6	CASRGPNSPLHF	TGTGCCAGCAGGGGGCCTAATTCACCCCTCCACTTT
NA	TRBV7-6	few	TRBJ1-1	CASSLGVENTEAFF	TGTGCCAGCAGCTTAGGAGTGGAGAACACTGAAGCTTTCTTT
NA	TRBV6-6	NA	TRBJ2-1	CASSEVNEQFF	TGTGCCAGCAGCGAAGTCAATGAGCAGTTCTTC
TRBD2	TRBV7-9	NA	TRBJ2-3	CASSLKRGPTDTQYF	TGTGCCAGCAGCTTAAAGCGGGGGCCAACAGATACGCAGTATTTT
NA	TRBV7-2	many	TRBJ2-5	CASSLVVQETQYF	TGTGCCAGCAGCTTAGTTGTACAAGAGACCCAGTACTTC
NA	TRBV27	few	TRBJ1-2	CASSSAPGTIINYGYTF	TGTGCCAGCAGTTCCGCCCCCGGGACAATTATCAACTATGGCTACACCTTC
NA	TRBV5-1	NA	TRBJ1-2	CASRLAGFNYGYTF	TGCGCCAGCAGACTGGCCGGTTTTAACTATGGCTACACCTTC
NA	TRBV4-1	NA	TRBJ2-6	CASSQDLSGGHSGANVLTF	TGCGCCAGCAGCCAAGACCTGTCAGGGGGGCACTCTGGGGCCAACGTCCTGACTTTC
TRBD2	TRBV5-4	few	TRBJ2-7	CASSPGGRGAVSYEQYF	TGTGCCAGCAGCCCAGGTGGGCGGGGGGCCGTCTCCTACGAGCAGTACTTC
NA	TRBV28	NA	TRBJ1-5	CASTPTGQYQPQHF	TGTGCCAGCACCCCCACAGGGCAGTATCAGCCCCAGCATTTT
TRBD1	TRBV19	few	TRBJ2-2	CASSPGTGGWDTGELFF	TGTGCCAGTAGTCCCGGGACAGGGGGCTGGGACACCGGGGAGCTGTTTTTT
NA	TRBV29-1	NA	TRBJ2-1	CSVEPSTTYNEQFF	TGCAGCGTTGAGCCAAGCACAACCTACAATGAGCAGTTCTTC
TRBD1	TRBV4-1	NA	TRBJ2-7	CAGSQVQTGTGSSYEQYF	TGCGCCGGCAGCCAAGTTCAAACCGGGACAGGTAGCTCATACGAGCAGTACTTC
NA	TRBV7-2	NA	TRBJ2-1	CASSPGSQVAEQFF	TGTGCCAGCAGCCCGGGTAGCCAGGTAGCTGAGCAGTTCTTC
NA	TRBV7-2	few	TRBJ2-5	CASSLTGWSETQYF	TGTGCCAGCAGCTTAACAGGATGGTCGGAGACCCAGTACTTC
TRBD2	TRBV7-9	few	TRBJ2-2	CASSWGTTSGTGELFF	TGTGCCAGCAGCTGGGGGACTACCTCGGGCACCGGGGAGCTGTTTTTT
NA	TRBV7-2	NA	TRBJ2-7	CASSFEGERYEQYF	TGTGCCAGCAGCTTCGAGGGCGAGCGGTACGAGCAGTACTTC
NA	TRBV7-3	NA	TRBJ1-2	CASSPTPDGYTF	TGTGCCAGCAGCCCGACACCGGATGGCTACACCTTC
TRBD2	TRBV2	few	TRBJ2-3	CASRRGEGDTQYF	TGTGCCAGCCGGCGGGGGGAGGGAGATACGCAGTATTTT
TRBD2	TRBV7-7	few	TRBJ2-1	CASSFRPGTSIEQFF	TGTGCCAGCAGCTTCAGACCCGGGACTAGTATTGAGCAGTTCTTC
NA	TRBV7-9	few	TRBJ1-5	CASSLLGGTGQPQHF	TGTGCCAGCAGCTTATTGGGGGGGACGGGTCAGCCCCAGCATTTT
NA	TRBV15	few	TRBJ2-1	CATSRSSPEQFF	TGTGCCACCAGCAGAAGTTCCCCAGAGCAGTTCTTC